One and the same sample provided the 4 T cell receptor beta chains below, sequenced in a study of blood T cell repertoires in COVID-19. The protocol was immunoSEQ multiplex PCR, while the TCRdb copy is restricted to in-frame clones and leaves out a portion. The table includes 100,000 or so clones, about 90% detected once. Sequenced: peripheral blood. Receptor source: a woman in her twenties or thirties with acute or convalescent COVID-19.

This sequence joins TRBV15 and TRBJ1-2; no clear D. V was shortened by 0 bases and J by 4 bases, with 12 bases between the two germline ends. The CDR3 has 15 residues. The germline gives CDR1 LNHNV, CDR2 YYDKDF (reference sequence). The CDR3 sequence is CATSRDLWEGYGYTF. The CDR3 DNA sequence: TGTGCCACCAGCAGAGACCTATGGGAGGGCTATGGCTACACCTTC.

The CDR3 loop reads CASTLRGVRDGYTF. CDR3 DNA sequence: TGTGCCAGCACCTTAAGGGGCGTTAGGGATGGCTACACCTTC. This rearrangement joins TRBV25-1 to TRBJ1-2; TRBD1 might be the D (5 bases). V was shortened by 7 bases and J by 6 bases, with 18 bases between the two germline ends. The CDR3 consists of 14 residues. Germline-derived CDR1 and CDR2 are MGHDK and SYGVNS.

This clone was seen more than once but under ten times. This chain joins TRBV4-1 and TRBJ1-5; 7 bases are shared with TRBD1. Germline assignment: CDR1 MGHRA and CDR2 YSYEKL. The V gene end was trimmed by 0 bases and the J gene end by 6 bases; junction bases not matched to a gene: 5. CDR3 length: 15 amino acids. The chain's CDR3 is CASSQDGQVGQPQHF. In DNA, the CDR3 is TGCGCCAGCAGCCAAGACGGACAGGTGGGTCAGCCCCAGCATTTT.

J is TRBJ2-7 and V is TRBV3-1 (or the pseudogene TRBV3-2); D is unclear. Trimming took off 4 bases at V and 3 bases at J, with 10 bases between the two ends. Per germline, CDR1 LGHDT and CDR2 YNNKEL (reference sequence). The CDR3 length is 13 residues. CDR3 in amino acids: CASSPSYLYEQYF. CDR3 bases: TGTGCCAGCAGCCCATCCTACCTCTACGAGCAGTACTTC.